This record covers a single T cell receptor beta chain. Germline CDR1 and CDR2: SQVTM and ANQGSEA. Trimming at V came to 1 base and at J to 3 bases, leaving 8 bases not matched to a gene. The CDR3 totals 15 residues. The data derive from a study of technical replicates of blood from several donors. The assay was immunoSEQ multiplex PCR, and TCRdb's table has in-frame clones only and misses some. There are roughly 71,000 clones in the sample; 85% to 95% occur only once, and 0.3% to 0.5% lies in the top ten. This chain links TRBV29-1 with TRBJ2-5, with 7 bases matching TRBD2. The material sequenced was T cells isolated from PBMCs. The sequence came from a human donor in good health. For the CDR3, the DNA is TGCAGCGTTGAAGGGGCGGGAGAAGTTGAAGAGACCCAGTACTTC. Translated: CSVEGAGEVEETQYF.